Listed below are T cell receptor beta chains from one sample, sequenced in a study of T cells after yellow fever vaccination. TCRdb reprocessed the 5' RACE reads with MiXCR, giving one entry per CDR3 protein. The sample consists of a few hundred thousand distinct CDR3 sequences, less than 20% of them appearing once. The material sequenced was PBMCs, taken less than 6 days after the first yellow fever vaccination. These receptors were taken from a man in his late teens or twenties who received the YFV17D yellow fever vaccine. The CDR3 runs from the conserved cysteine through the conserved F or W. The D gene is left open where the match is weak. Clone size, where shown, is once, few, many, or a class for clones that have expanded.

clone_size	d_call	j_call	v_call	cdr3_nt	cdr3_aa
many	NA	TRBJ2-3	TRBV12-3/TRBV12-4	TGTGCCAGCAGTTTGGGGGCCTCAGGGTTGTGGTTAGATACGCAGTATTTT	CASSLGASGLWLDTQYF
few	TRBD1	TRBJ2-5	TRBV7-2	TGTGCCAGCAGCTTAGCCGGGCGGGATCAACAGGGGGCGTTTGAAGAGACCCAGTACTTC	CASSLAGRDQQGAFEETQYF
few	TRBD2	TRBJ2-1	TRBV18	TGTGCCAGCTCACCACTTAGCGGGGCCCGCTCCTACAATGAGCAGTTCTTC	CASSPLSGARSYNEQFF
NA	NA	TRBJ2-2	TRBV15	TGTGCCACCAAGGAACAGGAGGATGTCACCGGGGAGCTGTTTTTT	CATKEQEDVTGELFF
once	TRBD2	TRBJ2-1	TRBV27	TGTGCCATCAGTTTATCAGCGGGGGGGCTCTACAATGAGCAGTTCTTC	CAISLSAGGLYNEQFF
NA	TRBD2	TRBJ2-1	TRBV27	TGTGCCAGCACTCTACTAGCGGGGACCAATGAGCAGTTCTTC	CASTLLAGTNEQFF
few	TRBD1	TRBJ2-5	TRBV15	TGTGCCACCAGCAGAGACAGGGGGCCCGCGGCCCAGTACTTC	CATSRDRGPAAQYF
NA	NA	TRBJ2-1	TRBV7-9	TGTGCCGGCAGCCCAACCTGGGGGGTTGAGCAGTTCTTC	CAGSPTWGVEQFF
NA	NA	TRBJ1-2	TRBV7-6	TGTGCCAGCAGCCTAGGATGCACCGGAAGGCCACGGGCTGGCTACACCTTC	CASSLGCTGRPRAGYTF
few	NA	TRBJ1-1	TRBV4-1	TGCGCCAGCAGGTCCCCGCCGTTGGGGAACACTGAAGCTTTCTTT	CASRSPPLGNTEAFF
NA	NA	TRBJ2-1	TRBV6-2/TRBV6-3	TGTGCCAGCAGTTACGGTGGCCAGGGGCCATTACTCTACAATGAGCAGTTCTTC	CASSYGGQGPLLYNEQFF
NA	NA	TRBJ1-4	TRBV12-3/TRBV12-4	TGTGCCAGCAGTGGGACCCGGCGGGAAAAACTGTTTTTT	CASSGTRREKLFF
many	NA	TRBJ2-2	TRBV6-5	TGTGCCAGCAGTTACTCGGGGACCGGGGAGCTGTTTTTT	CASSYSGTGELFF
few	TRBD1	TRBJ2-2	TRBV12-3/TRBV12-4	TGTGCCAGCAGTTTCAATTTTGGGACAGGGAACACCGGGGAGCTGTTTTTT	CASSFNFGTGNTGELFF
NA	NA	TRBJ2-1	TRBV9	TGTGCCAGCAGCGTAGGTGGAGGTTGGAGCAATGAGCAGTTCTTC	CASSVGGGWSNEQFF
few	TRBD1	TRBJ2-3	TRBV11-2	TGTGCCAGCAGCTTAGATTCTTTGAGGACAGGGGGGACAGATACGCAGTATTTT	CASSLDSLRTGGTDTQYF
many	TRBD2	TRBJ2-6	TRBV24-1	TGTGCCACCAGTGATTCCGGGGGGTTCGGGGCCAACGTCCTGACTTTC	CATSDSGGFGANVLTF